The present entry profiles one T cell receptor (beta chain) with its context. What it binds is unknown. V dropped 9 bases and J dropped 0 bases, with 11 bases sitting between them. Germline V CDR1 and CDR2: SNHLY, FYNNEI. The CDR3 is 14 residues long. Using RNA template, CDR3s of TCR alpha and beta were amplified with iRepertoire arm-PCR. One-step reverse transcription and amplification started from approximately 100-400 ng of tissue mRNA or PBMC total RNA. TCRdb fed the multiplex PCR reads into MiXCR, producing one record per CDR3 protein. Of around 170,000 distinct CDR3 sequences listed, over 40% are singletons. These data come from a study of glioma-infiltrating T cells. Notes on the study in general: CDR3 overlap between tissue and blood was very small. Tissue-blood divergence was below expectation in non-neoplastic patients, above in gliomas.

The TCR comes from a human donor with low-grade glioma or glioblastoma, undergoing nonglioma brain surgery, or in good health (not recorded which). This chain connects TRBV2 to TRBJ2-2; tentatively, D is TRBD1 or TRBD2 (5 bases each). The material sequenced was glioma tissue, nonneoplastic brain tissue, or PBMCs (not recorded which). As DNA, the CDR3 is TGTGCCAGAAGGGGACCGTCGAACACCGGGGAGCTGTTTTTT. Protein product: CARRGPSNTGELFF.